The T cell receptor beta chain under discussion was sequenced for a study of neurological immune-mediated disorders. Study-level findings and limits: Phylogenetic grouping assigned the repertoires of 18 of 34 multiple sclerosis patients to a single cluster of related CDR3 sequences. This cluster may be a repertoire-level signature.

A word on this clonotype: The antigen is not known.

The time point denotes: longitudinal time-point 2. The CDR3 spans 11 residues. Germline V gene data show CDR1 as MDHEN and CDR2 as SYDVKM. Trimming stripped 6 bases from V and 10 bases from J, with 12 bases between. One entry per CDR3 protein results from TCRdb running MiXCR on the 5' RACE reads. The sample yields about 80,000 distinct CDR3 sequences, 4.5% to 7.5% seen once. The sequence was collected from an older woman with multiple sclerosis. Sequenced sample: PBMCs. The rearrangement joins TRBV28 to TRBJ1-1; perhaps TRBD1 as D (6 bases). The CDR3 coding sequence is TGTGCCAGCAGAGGGGGGCTATCAGCTTTCTTT. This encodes CASRGGLSAFF.